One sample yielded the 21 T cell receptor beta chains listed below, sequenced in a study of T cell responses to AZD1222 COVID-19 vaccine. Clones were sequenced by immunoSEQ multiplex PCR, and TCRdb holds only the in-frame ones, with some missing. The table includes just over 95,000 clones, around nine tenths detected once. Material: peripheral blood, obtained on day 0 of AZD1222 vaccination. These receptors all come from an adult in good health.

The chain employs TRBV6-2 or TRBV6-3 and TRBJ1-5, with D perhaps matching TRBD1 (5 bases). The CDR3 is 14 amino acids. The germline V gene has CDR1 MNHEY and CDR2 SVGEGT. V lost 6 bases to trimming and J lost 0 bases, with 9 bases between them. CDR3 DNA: TGTGCCAGCAGCCCCGACAGTAGCAATCAGCCCCAGCATTTT. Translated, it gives CASSPDSSNQPQHF.

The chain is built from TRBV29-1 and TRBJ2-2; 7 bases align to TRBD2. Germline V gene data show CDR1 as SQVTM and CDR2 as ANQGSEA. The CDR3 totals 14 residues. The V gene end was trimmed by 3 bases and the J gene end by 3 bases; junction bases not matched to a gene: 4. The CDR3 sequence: CSVDISGDTGELFF. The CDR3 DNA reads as TGCAGCGTTGATATCAGCGGGGACACCGGGGAGCTGTTTTTT.

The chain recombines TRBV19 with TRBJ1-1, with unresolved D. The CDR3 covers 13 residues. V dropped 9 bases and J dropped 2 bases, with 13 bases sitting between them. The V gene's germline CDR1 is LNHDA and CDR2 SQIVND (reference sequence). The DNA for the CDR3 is TGTGCCAGCTCCTCGACATTTAACACTGAAGCTTTCTTT. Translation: CASSSTFNTEAFF.

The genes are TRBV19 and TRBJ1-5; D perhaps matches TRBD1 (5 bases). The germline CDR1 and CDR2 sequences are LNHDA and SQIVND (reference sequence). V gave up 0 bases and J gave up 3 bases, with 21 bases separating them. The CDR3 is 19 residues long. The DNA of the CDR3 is TGTGCCAGTAGTATAGATCGACGAGAGACAGCCCTCTACAATCAGCCCCAGCATTTT. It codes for CASSIDRRETALYNQPQHF.

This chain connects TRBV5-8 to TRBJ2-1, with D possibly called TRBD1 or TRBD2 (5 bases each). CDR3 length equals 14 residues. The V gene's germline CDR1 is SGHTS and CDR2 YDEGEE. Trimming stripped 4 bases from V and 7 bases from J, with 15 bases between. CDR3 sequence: CASSPWGSGNEQFF. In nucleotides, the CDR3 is TGTGCCAGCAGCCCCTGGGGGTCGGGTAATGAGCAGTTCTTC. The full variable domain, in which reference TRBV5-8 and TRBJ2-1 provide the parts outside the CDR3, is EAGVTQSPTHLIKTRGQQATLRCSPISGHTSVYWYQQALGLGLQFLLWYDEGEERNRGNFPPRFSGRQFPNYSSELNVNALELEDSALYLCASSPWGSGNEQFFGPGTRLTVL.

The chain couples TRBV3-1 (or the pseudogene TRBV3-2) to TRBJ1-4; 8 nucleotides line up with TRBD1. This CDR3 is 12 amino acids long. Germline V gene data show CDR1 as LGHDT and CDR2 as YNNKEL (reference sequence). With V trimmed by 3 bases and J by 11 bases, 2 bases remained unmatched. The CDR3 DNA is TGTGCCAGCAGCCACCGACAGGGGAAACTGTTTTTT. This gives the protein CASSHRQGKLFF.

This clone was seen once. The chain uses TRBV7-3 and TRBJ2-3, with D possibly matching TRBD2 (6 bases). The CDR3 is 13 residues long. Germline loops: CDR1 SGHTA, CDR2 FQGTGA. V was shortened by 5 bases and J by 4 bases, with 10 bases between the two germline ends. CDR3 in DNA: TGTGCCAGCAGCATTAGCGGACCAGATACGCAGTATTTT. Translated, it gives CASSISGPDTQYF.

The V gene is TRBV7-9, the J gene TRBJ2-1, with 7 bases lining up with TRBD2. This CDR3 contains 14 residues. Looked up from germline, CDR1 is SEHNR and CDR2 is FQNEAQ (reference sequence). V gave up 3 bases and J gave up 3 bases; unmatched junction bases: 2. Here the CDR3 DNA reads TGTGCCAGCAGCTTTGGGGGGGACTACAATGAGCAGTTCTTC. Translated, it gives CASSFGGDYNEQFF.

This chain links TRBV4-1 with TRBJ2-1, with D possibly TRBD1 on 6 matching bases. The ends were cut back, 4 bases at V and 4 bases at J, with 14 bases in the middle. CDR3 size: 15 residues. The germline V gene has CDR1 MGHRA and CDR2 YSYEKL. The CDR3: CASSPEQGWYNEQFF. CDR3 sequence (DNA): TGCGCCAGCAGCCCCGAACAGGGATGGTACAATGAGCAGTTCTTC.

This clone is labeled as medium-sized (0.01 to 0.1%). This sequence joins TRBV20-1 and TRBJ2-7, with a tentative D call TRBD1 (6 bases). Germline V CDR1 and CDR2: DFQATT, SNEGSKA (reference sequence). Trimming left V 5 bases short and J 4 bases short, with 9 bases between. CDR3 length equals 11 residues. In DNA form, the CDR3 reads TGCAGTGCTCCGCAGGGGTACGAGCAGTACTTC. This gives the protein CSAPQGYEQYF.

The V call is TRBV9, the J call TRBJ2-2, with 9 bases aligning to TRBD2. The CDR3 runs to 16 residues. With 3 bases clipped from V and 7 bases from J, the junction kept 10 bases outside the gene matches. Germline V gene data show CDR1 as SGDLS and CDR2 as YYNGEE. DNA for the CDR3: TGTGCCAGCAGCGACCCGGGGACTAGCCTTGTCGGGGAGCTGTTTTTT. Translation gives CASSDPGTSLVGELFF.

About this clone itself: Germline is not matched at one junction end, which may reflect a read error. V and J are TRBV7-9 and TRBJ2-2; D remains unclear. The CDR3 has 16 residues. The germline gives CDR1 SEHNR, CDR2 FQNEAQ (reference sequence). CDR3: CASRLVAPGPSGELFF. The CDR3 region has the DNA TGTGCCAGCAGATTAGTGGCGCCCGGGCCGTCCGGGGAGCTGTTTTTT.

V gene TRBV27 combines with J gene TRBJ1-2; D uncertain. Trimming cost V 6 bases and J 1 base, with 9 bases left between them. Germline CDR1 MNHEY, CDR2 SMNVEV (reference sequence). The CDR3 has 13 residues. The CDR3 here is CASSSFSNYGYTF. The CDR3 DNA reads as TGTGCCAGCAGCAGTTTTAGTAACTATGGCTACACCTTC.

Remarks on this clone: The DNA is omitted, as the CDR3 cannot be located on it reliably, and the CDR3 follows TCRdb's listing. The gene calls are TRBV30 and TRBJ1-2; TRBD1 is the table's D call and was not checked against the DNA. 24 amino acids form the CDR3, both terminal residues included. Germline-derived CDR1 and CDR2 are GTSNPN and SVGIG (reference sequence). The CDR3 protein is CAWSIYGAMATPSVRGPGGYGYTF.

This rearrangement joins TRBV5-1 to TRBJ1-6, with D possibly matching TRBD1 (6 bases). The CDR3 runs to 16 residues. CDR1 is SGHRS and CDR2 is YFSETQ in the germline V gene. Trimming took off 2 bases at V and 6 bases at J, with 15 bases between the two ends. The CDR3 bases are TGCGCCAGCAGCTTTGGGACCGACAGGCCTAATTCACCCCTCCACTTT. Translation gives CASSFGTDRPNSPLHF.

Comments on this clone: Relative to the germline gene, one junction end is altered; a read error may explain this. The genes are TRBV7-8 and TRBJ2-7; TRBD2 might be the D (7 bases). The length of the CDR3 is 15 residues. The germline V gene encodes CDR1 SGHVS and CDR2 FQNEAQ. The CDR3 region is CASRLGGADPGEQYF. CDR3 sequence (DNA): TGTGCCAGCAGATTAGGGGGGGCCGACCCCGGGGAGCAGTACTTC.

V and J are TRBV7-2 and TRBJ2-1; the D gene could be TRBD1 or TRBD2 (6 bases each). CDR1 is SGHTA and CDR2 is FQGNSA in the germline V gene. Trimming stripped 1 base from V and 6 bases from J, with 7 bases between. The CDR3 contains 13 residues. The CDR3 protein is CASSLEGGNEQFF. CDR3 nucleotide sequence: TGTGCCAGCAGCTTAGAGGGGGGCAATGAGCAGTTCTTC.

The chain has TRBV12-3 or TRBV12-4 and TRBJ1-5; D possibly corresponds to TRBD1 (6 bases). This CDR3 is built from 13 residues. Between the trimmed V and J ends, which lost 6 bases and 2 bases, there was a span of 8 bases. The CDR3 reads CASSSGGNQPQHF. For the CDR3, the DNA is TGTGCCAGCAGCTCAGGGGGCAATCAGCCCCAGCATTTT.

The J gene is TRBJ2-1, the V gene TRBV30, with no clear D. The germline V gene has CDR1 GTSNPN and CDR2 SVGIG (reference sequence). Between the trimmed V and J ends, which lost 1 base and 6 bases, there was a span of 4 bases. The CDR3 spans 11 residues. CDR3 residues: CAWSDPNEQFF. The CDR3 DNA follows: TGTGCCTGGAGTGACCCCAATGAGCAGTTCTTC.

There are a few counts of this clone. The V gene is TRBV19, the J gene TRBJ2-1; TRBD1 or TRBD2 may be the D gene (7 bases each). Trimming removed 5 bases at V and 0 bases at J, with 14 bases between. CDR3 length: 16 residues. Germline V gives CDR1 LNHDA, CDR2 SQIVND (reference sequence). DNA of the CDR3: TGTGCCAGTAGTCCCCAGGGGGGGGGCTCCTACAATGAGCAGTTCTTC. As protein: CASSPQGGGSYNEQFF.

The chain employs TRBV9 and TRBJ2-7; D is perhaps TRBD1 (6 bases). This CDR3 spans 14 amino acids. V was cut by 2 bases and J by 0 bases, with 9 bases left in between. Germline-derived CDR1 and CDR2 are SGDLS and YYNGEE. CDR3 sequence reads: CASSVQGLSYEQYF. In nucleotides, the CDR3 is TGTGCCAGCAGCGTTCAGGGGCTCTCCTACGAGCAGTACTTC.